This T cell receptor (beta chain) was identified in a study of blood T cell repertoires in COVID-19. Across the whole study: Collection of acute and convalescent COVID-19 samples took place in the United States, Italy and Spain.

Produced via immunoSEQ multiplex PCR; TCRdb's table is partial and in-frame only. Here the sample spans about 56,000 clones, 89% being singletons. V shed 2 bases and J shed 8 bases, with 15 bases lying between them. The V gene's germline CDR1 is MNHEY and CDR2 SVGEGT. This CDR3 is built from 14 residues. Sequences were obtained from peripheral blood. The origin of this receptor is a woman aged 60 to 75 with COVID-19, enrolled during active disease. The chain employs TRBV6-2 or TRBV6-3 and TRBJ1-2; TRBD1 might be the D (6 bases). DNA of the CDR3: TGTGCCAGCAGTTACCTCGCAGGGGCGTACGGCTACACCTTC. This translates into CASSYLAGAYGYTF.